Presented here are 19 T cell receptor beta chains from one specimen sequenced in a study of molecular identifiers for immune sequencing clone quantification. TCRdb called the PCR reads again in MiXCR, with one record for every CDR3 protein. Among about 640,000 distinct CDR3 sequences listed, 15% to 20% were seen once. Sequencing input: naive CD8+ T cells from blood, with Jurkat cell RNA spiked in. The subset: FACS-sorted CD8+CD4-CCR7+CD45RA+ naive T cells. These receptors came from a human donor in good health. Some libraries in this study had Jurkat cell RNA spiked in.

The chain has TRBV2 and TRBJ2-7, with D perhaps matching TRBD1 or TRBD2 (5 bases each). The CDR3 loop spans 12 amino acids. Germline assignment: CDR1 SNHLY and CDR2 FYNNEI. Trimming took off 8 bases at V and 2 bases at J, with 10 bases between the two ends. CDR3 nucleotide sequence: TGTGCCAGCTTGAGGGGTACCTACGAGCAGTACTTC. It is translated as CASLRGTYEQYF. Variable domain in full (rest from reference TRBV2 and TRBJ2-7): EPEVTQTPSHQVTQMGQEVILRCVPISNHLYFYWYRQILGQKVEFLVSFYNNEISEKSEIFDDQFSVERPDGSNFTLKIRSTKLEDSAMYFCASLRGTYEQYFGPGTRLTVT.

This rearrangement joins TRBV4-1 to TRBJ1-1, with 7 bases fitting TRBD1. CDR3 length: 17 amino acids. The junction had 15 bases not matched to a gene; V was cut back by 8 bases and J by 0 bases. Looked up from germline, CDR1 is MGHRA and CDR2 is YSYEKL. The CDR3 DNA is TGCGCCAGCCGTCCAGAGACAGGGTCATTCATGAACACTGAAGCTTTCTTT. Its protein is CASRPETGSFMNTEAFF.

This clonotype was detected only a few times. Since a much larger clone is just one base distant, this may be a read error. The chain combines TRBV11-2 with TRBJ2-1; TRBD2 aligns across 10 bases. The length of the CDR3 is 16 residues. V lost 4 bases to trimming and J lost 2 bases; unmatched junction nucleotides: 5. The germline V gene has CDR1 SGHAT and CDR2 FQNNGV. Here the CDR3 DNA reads TGTGCCAGCAGCTCACAGCGGGAGGGCGCCTACAATGAGCAGTTCTTC. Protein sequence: CASSSQREGAYNEQFF.

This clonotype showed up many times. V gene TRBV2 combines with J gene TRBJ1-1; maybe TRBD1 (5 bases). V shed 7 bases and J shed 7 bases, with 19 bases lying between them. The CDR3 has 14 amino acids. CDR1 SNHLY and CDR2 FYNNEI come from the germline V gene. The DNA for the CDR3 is TGTGCCAGCACCGGGGGTAGGGGTAGCGGTGAAGCTTTCTTT. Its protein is CASTGGRGSGEAFF.

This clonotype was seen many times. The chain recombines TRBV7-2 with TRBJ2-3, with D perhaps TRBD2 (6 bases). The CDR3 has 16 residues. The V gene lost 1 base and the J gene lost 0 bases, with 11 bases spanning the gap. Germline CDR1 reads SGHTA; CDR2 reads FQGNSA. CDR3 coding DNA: TGTGCCAGCAGCTTAGGTAGCGGACCTAGCACAGATACGCAGTATTTT. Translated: CASSLGSGPSTDTQYF.

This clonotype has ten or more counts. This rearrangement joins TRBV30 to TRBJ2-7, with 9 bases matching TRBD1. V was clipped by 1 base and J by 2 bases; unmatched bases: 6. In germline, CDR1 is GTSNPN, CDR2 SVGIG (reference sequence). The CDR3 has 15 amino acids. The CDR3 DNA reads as TGTGCCTGGAGTGACCGGACAGGGGTCGCCTACGAGCAGTACTTC. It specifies CAWSDRTGVAYEQYF.

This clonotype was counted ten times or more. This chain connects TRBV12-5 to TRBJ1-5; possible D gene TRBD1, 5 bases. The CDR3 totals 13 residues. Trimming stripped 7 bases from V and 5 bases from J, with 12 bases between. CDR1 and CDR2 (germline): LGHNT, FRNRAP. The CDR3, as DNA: TGTGCTAGTGCTTTAGGAGGGGATCAGCCCCAGCATTTT. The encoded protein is CASALGGDQPQHF. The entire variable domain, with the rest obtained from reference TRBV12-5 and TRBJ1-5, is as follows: DARVTQTPRHKVTEMGQEVTMRCQPILGHNTVFWYRQTMMQGLELLAYFRNRAPLDDSGMPKDRFSAEMPDATLATLKIQPSEPRDSAVYFCASALGGDQPQHFGDGTRLSIL.

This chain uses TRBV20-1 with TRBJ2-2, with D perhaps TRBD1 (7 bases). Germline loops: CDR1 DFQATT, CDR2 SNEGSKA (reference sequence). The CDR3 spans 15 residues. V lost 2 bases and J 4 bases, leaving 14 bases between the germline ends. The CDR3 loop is CSARYRGGGTGELFF. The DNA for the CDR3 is TGCAGTGCTAGATACAGGGGAGGAGGCACCGGGGAGCTGTTTTTT.

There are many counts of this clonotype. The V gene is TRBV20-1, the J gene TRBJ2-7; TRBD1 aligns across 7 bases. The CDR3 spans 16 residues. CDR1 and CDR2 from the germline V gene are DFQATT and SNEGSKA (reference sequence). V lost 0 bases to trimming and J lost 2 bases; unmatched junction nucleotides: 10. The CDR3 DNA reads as TGCAGTGCTAGAGATCGGGACAGTCCAACTGCCTACGAGCAGTACTTC. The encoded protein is CSARDRDSPTAYEQYF.

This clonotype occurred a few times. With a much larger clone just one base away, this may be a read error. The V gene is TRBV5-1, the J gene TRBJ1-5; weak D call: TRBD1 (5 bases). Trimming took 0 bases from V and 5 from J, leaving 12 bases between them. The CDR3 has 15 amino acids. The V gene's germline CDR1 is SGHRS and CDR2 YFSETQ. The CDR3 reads CASSLGDLGDQPQHF. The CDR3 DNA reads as TGCGCCAGCAGCTTGGGCGATCTGGGGGATCAGCCCCAGCATTTT.

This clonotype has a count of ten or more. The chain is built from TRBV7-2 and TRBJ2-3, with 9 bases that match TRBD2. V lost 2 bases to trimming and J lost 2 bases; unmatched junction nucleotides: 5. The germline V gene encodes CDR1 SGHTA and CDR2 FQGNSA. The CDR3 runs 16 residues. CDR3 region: CASSLLAGKTTDTQYF. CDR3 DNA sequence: TGTGCCAGCAGCTTACTAGCGGGGAAAACCACAGATACGCAGTATTTT. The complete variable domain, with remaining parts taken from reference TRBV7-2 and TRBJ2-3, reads GAGVSQSPSNKVTEKGKDVELRCDPISGHTALYWYRQSLGQGLEFLIYFQGNSAPDKSGLPSDRFSAERTGGSVSTLTIQRTQQEDSAVYLCASSLLAGKTTDTQYFGPGTRLTVL.

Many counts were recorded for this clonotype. The CDR3 DNA reads TGCGCCAGCAGCGCAACAGCAACTAATGAAAAACTGTTTTTT. This encodes CASSATATNEKLFF. The rearrangement uses TRBV4-3 and TRBJ1-4; D is uncertain. Germline V gives CDR1 LGHNA, CDR2 YSLEER. V lost 5 bases and J 0 bases, leaving 7 bases between the germline ends. The CDR3 loop spans 14 amino acids.

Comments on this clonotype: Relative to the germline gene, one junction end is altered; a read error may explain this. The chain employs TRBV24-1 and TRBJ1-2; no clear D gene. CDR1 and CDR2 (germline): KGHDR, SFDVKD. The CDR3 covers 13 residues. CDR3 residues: CATGESLNYGYTF. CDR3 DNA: TGTGCCACCGGTGAATCATTGAACTATGGCTACACCTTC.

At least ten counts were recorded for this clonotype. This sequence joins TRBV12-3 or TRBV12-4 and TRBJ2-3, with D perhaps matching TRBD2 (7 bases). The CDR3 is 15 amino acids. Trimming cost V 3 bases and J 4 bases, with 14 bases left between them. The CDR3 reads CASSFFRGAPDTQYF. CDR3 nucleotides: TGTGCCAGCAGTTTTTTCCGGGGGGCACCAGATACGCAGTATTTT.

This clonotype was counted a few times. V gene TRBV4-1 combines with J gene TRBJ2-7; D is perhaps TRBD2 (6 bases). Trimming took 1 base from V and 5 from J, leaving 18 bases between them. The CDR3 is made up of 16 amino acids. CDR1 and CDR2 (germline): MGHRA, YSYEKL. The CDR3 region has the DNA TGCGCCAGCAGCCAAGGGGGGGTGCGGCTTTTTGACGAGCAGTACTTC. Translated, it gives CASSQGGVRLFDEQYF.

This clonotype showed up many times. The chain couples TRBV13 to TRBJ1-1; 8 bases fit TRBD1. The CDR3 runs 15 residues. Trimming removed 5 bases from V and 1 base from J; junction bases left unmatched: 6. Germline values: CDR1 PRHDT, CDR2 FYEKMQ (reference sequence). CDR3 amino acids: CASSHRTGQNTEAFF. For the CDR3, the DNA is TGTGCCAGCAGCCACCGGACAGGGCAGAACACTGAAGCTTTCTTT.

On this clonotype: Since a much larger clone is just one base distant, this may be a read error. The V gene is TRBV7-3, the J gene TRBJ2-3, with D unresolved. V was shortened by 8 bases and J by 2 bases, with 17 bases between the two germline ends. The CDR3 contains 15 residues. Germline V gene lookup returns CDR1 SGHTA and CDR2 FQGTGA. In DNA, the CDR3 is TGTGCCAGCGGCCCGGGTTCTGCCTTCACAGATACGCAGTATTTT. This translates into CASGPGSAFTDTQYF.

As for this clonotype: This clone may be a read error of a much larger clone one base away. CDR3 amino acids: CTTSRQGGILMNTEAFF. As DNA, the CDR3 is TGTACCACCAGCAGACAGGGGGGCATACTGATGAACACTGAAGCTTTCTTT. The gene calls are TRBV15 and TRBJ1-1, with 9 bases lining up with TRBD1. CDR3 length: 17 residues. CDR1 is LNHNV, CDR2 YYDKDF, per germline (reference sequence).

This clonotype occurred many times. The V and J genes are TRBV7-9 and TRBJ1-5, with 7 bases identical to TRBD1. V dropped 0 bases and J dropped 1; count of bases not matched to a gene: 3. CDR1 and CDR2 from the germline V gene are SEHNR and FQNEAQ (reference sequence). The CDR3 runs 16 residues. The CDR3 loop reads CASSLAQGGSNQPQHF. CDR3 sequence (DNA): TGTGCCAGCAGCTTAGCGCAGGGGGGGAGCAATCAGCCCCAGCATTTT.